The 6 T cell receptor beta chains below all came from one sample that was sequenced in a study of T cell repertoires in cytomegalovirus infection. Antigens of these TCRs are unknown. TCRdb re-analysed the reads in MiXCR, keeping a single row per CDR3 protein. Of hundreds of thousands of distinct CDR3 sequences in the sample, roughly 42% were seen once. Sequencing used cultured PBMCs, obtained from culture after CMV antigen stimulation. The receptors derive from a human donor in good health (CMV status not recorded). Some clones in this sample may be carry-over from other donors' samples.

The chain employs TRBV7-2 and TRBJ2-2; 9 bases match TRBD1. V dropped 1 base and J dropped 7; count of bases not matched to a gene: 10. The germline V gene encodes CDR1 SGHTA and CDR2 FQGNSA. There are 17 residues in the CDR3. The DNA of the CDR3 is TGTGCCAGCAGCTTAGTCTCCCAACAGGGGGCCGACGGGGAGCTGTTTTTT. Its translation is CASSLVSQQGADGELFF.

The CDR3 DNA follows: TGTGCCAGCAGGACAAACAGGGCGCGCTTGGGAGCAACCGGAAAACTGTTTTTT. Residues: CASRTNRARLGATGKLFF. The V and J genes are TRBV28 and TRBJ1-4; a weak D match, TRBD1 (6 bases). V lost 6 bases to trimming and J lost 10 bases, with 30 bases between them. The CDR3 extends over 18 amino acids. Germline V gene data show CDR1 as MDHEN and CDR2 as SYDVKM.

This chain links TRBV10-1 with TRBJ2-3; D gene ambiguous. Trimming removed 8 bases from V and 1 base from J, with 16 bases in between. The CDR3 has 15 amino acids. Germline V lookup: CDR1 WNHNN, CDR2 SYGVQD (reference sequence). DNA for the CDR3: TGCGCCAGCGGCAAGGCGGTAGGCGGCACAGATACGCAGTATTTT. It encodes CASGKAVGGTDTQYF.

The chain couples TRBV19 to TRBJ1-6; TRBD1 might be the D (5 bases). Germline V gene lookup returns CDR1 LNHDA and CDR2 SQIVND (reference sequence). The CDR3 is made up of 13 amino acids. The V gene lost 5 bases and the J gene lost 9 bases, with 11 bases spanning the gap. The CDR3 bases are TGTGCCAGTAGTTCCGACAGAAGTTCACCCCTCCACTTT. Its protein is CASSSDRSSPLHF.

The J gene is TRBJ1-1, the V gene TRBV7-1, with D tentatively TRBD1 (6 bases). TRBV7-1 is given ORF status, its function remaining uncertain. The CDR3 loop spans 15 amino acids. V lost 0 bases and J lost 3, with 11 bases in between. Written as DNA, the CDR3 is TGTGCCAGCAGCTCAGCAGGGGGGGGGGACACTGAAGCTTTCTTT. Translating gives CASSSAGGGDTEAFF.

The CDR3, as DNA: TGCGCCAGCAGCCAAGATCCGGGACAGGCCGAAAAACTGTTTTTT. It encodes CASSQDPGQAEKLFF. The chain recombines TRBV4-1 with TRBJ1-4; 8 nucleotides match TRBD1. The CDR3 spans 15 residues. The germline V gene has CDR1 MGHRA and CDR2 YSYEKL. Unmatched junction bases numbered 5, after V lost 0 bases and J lost 8 bases.